The 6 T cell receptor beta chains in this list originate from one sample, sequenced in a study of technical replicates of blood from several donors. The method was immunoSEQ multiplex PCR; TCRdb's version includes in-frame clones alone and lacks a portion of them. Of about 62,000 clones in the sample, roughly 98% were seen once. The material sequenced was T cells isolated from PBMCs. These receptors came from a human donor in good health.

V and J are TRBV6-5 and TRBJ2-4, with 8 bases aligning to TRBD2. V was clipped by 10 bases and J by 1 base; unmatched bases: 6. Germline V gene sequence: CDR1 MNHEY, CDR2 SVGAGI. This CDR3 is 14 amino acids long. CDR3: CATGGATAKNIQYF. CDR3 sequence (DNA): TGTGCCACCGGGGGGGCGACGGCCAAAAACATTCAGTACTTC.

The CDR3 loop is CASSSELANNEQFF. Written as DNA, the CDR3 is TGTGCCAGCAGCTCAGAACTAGCGAACAATGAGCAGTTCTTC. The rearrangement uses TRBV5-6 and TRBJ2-1; 7 nucleotides agree with TRBD2. Germline lookup yields CDR1 SGHDT and CDR2 YYEEEE. J gave up 5 bases and V 3 bases, and 5 bases lay outside the gene matches. CDR3 size: 14 residues.

The gene calls are TRBV5-1 and TRBJ2-7, with a tentative D call TRBD2 (5 bases). CDR1 and CDR2 from the germline V gene are SGHRS and YFSETQ. The CDR3 runs to 15 residues. Trimming took 0 bases from V and 2 from J, leaving 12 bases between them. CDR3 DNA: TGCGCCAGCAGCTTGGAACGAGGGCATACCTACGAGCAGTACTTC. As protein: CASSLERGHTYEQYF.

V and J are TRBV5-1 and TRBJ2-1; 15 nucleotides line up with TRBD2. V was clipped by 6 bases and J by 6 bases; unmatched bases: 10. This CDR3 has 17 amino acids. Germline loops: CDR1 SGHRS, CDR2 YFSETQ. CDR3 DNA: TGCGCCAGCAACGGACTAGCGGGAGGGCCTCGGAGCAATGAGCAGTTCTTC. This encodes CASNGLAGGPRSNEQFF.

The chain has TRBV5-1 and TRBJ2-1; possibly TRBD2 for D (5 bases). This CDR3 is 14 amino acids long. Germline loops: CDR1 SGHRS, CDR2 YFSETQ. The V end was cut by 0 bases, the J end by 7 bases, with 11 bases between. CDR3 protein: CASSLGPTRNEQFF. The CDR3 nucleotides read TGCGCCAGCAGCTTGGGTCCTACTAGGAATGAGCAGTTCTTC.

This chain links TRBV1 with TRBJ2-7; the listed D gene, TRBD2, was not tested against the DNA. TRBV1 is tagged as a pseudogene. This CDR3 comprises 13 residues. The CDR3 reads CTIRTILTYEQYF. The CDR3 DNA reads as TGCACCATTCGGACTATCTTGACCTACGAGCAGTACTTC.